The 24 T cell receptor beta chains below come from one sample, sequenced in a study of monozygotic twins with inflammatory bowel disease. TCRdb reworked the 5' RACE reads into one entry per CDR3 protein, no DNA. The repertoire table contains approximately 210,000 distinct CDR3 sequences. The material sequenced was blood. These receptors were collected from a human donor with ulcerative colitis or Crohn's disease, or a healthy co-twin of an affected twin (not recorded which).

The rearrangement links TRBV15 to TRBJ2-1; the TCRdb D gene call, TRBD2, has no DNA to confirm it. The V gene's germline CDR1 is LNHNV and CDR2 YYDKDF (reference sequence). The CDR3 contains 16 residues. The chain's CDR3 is CATSREALAGANEQFF.

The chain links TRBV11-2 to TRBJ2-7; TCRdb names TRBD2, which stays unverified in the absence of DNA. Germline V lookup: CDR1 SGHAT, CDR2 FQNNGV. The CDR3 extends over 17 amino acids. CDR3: CASSRRRTGLAAYEQYF.

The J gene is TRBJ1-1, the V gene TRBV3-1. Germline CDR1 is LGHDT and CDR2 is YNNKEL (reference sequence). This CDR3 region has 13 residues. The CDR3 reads CASSPLVAAEAFF.

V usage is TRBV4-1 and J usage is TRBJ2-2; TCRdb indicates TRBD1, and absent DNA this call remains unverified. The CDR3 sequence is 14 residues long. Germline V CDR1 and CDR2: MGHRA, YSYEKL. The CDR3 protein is CASSHPSGTGELFF.

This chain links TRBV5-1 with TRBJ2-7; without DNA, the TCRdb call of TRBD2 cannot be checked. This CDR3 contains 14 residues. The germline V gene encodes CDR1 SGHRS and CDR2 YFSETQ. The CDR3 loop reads CASSLAVSVGEQYF.

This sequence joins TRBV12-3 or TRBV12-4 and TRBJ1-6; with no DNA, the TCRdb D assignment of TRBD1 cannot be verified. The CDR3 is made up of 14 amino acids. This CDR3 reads CASSEDRGRSPLHF.

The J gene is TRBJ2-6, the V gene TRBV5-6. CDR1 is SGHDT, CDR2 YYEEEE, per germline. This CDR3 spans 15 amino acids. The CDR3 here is CASSLTGSGANVLTF.

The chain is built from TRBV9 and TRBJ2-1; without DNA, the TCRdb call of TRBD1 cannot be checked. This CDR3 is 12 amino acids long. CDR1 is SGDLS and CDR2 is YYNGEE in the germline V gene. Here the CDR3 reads CASSRAGRGQFF.

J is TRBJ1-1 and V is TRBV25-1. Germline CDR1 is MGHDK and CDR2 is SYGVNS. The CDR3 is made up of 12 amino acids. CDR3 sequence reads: CASRTTGRGAFF.

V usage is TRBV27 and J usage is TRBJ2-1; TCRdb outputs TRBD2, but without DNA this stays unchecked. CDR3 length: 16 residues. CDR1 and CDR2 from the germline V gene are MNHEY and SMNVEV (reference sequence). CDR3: CASSHRGLAGGNEQFF.

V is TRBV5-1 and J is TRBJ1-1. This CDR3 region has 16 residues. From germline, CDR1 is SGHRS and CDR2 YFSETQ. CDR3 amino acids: CASSPTFGSLNTEAFF.

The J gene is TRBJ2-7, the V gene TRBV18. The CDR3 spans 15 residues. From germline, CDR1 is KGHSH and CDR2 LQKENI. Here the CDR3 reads CASSPSGVSSYEQYF.

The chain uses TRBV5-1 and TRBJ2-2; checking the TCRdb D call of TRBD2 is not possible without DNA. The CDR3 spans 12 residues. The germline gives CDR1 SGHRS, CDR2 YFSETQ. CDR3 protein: CASRGGTGELFF.

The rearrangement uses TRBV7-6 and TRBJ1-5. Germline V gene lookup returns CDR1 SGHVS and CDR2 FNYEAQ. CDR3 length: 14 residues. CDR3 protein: CASSLGWGEQPQHF.

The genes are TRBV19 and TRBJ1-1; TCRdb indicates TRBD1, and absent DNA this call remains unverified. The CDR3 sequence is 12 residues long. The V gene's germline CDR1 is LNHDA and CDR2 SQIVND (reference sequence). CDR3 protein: CASSLGGIGAFF.

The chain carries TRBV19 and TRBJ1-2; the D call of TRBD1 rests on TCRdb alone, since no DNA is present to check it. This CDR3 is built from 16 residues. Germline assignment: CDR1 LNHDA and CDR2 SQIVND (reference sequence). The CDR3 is CASSSDPGQAAYGYTF.

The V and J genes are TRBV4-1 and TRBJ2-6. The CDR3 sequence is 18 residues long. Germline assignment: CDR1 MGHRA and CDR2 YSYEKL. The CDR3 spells CASSQDLIGDAGANVLTF.

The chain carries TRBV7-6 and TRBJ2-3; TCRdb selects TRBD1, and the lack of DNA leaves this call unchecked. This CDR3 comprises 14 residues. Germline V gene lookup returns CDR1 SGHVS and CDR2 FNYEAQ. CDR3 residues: CASSPGQGSHTQYF.

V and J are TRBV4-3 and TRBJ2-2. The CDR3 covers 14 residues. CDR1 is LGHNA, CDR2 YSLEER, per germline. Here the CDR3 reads CASSRVGMGGELFF.

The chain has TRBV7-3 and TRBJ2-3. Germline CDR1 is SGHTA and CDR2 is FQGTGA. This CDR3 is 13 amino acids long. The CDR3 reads CASSFGALDTQYF.

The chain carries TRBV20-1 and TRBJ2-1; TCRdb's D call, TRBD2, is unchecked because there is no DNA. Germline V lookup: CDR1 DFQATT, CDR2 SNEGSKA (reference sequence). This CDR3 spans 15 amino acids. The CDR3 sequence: CSARGIAGPYNEQFF.

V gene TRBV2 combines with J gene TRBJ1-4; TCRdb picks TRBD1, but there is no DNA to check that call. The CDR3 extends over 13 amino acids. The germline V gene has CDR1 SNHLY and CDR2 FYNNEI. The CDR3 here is CASCRGGQEKLFF.

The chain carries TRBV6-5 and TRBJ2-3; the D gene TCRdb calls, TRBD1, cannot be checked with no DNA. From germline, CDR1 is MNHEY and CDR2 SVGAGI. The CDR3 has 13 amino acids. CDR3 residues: CASQGASEGTQYF.

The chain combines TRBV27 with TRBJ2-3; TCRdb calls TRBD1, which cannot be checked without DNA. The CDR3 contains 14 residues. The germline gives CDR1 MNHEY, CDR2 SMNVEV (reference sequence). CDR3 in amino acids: CAGGKGAEWDTQYF.